Below are 32 T cell receptor beta chains sequenced from a single sample in a study of shared clonotypes between healthy human individuals. Sequencing was performed with immunoSEQ multiplex PCR; in TCRdb, only in-frame clones are kept and a portion is missing. The sample carries approximately 1,000,000 clones, about 84% recorded once. The sample was memory CD4+ T cells from PBMCs. Subset: CD45RA-negative fraction. These receptors were taken from a man in his late teens or twenties in good health. Some clones in this sample may be carry-over from other donors' samples.

This chain links TRBV9 with TRBJ2-5; D might be TRBD2 (5 bases). CDR3 length equals 14 residues. V lost 3 bases and J lost 4, with 13 bases in between. From germline, CDR1 is SGDLS and CDR2 YYNGEE. The CDR3 region is CASSAGLVRETQYF. CDR3 sequence (DNA): TGTGCCAGCAGCGCCGGACTCGTACGAGAGACCCAGTACTTC.

J is TRBJ2-1 and V is TRBV15; TRBD2 aligns across 9 bases. The CDR3 has 18 amino acids. The V gene end was trimmed by 0 bases and the J gene end by 12 bases; junction bases not matched to a gene: 18. Looked up from germline, CDR1 is LNHNV and CDR2 is YYDKDF (reference sequence). CDR3 DNA: TGTGCCACCAGCAGAGATTCGTCAGGGCGGGAGGGCCCCCTGCTGCAGTTCTTC. This codes for CATSRDSSGREGPLLQFF.

The J gene is TRBJ2-7, the V gene TRBV7-6; D ambiguous. Germline loops: CDR1 SGHVS, CDR2 FNYEAQ. The CDR3 is made up of 14 amino acids. Trimming removed 5 bases at V and 2 bases at J, with 13 bases between. For the CDR3, the DNA is TGTGCCAGCAGCCTCGGACCGTTAGCCTACGAGCAGTACTTC. It is translated as CASSLGPLAYEQYF. Drawing the rest from reference TRBV7-6 and TRBJ2-7, the complete variable domain is GAGVSQSPRYKVTKRGQDVALRCDPISGHVSLYWYRQALGQGPEFLTYFNYEAQQDKSGLPNDRFSAERPEGSISTLTIQRTEQRDSAMYRCASSLGPLAYEQYFGPGTRLTVT.

This clone was observed once. V is TRBV19 and J is TRBJ2-1; D is possibly TRBD2 (6 bases). Trimming took off 5 bases at V and 6 bases at J, with 20 bases between the two ends. Per germline, CDR1 LNHDA and CDR2 SQIVND (reference sequence). This CDR3 is 16 amino acids long. For the CDR3, the DNA is TGTGCCAGTAGTTCCCTGGGGGGAGGACGTACCAATGAGCAGTTCTTC. Amino acid sequence: CASSSLGGGRTNEQFF.

The genes are TRBV5-1 and TRBJ1-1, with a tentative D call TRBD1 (5 bases). The CDR3 runs to 13 residues. Looked up from germline, CDR1 is SGHRS and CDR2 is YFSETQ. V was cut by 4 bases and J by 6 bases, with 13 bases left in between. In DNA, the CDR3 is TGCGCCAGCAGCGGAGGGACCTCCGCTGAAGCTTTCTTT. This sequence encodes CASSGGTSAEAFF.

J is TRBJ2-5 and V is TRBV5-4; the match to TRBD2 covers 7 bases. After removal of 7 bases from V and 3 bases from J, the junction contained 9 bases not matched to a gene. The CDR3 length is 14 residues. Germline loops: CDR1 SGHNT, CDR2 YYREEE (reference sequence). In DNA, the CDR3 is TGTGCCAGCTTACGACGGGGAGGGAAAGAGACCCAGTACTTC. This gives the protein CASLRRGGKETQYF.

The chain uses TRBV27 and TRBJ2-3; tentative D call: TRBD1 (5 bases). Germline CDR1 reads MNHEY; CDR2 reads SMNVEV (reference sequence). V shed 6 bases and J shed 2 bases, with 18 bases lying between them. This CDR3 has 16 residues. For the CDR3, the DNA is TGTGCCAGCAGGGACGAAAGGGGCTCTAACACAGATACGCAGTATTTT. Translated: CASRDERGSNTDTQYF.

The chain combines TRBV5-1 with TRBJ1-1; no clear D. CDR3 length: 14 residues. With 0 bases removed from V and 2 bases from J, the gap between germline ends came to 8 bases. Germline lookup yields CDR1 SGHRS and CDR2 YFSETQ. The CDR3 here is CASSLARPNTEAFF. DNA for the CDR3: TGCGCCAGCAGCTTGGCCAGACCTAACACTGAAGCTTTCTTT.

This chain joins TRBV5-1 and TRBJ2-5, with TRBD1 matching 9 bases. Germline CDR1 is SGHRS and CDR2 is YFSETQ. The CDR3 length is 16 residues. V lost 0 bases and J lost 3; bases outside the gene matches: 6. The CDR3 protein is CASSLADRGWEETQYF. The CDR3 DNA is TGCGCCAGCAGCTTGGCGGACAGGGGATGGGAAGAGACCCAGTACTTC.

This clone came up once. The V call is TRBV18, the J call TRBJ1-4; D not certain. There are 14 residues in the CDR3. The ends were cut back, 3 bases at V and 7 bases at J, with 12 bases in the middle. The germline gives CDR1 KGHSH, CDR2 LQKENI. As DNA, the CDR3 is TGTGCCAGCTCACCCGAAACAGTGAGTGAAAAACTGTTTTTT. The encoded protein is CASSPETVSEKLFF. The full variable domain, with the rest looked up from reference TRBV18 and TRBJ1-4, is NAGVMQNPRHLVRRRGQEARLRCSPMKGHSHVYWYRQLPEEGLKFMVYLQKENIIDESGMPKERFSAEFPKEGPSILRIQQVVRGDSAAYFCASSPETVSEKLFFGSGTQLSVL.

The chain carries TRBV6-4 and TRBJ2-7, with D perhaps TRBD1 (5 bases). Germline CDR1 and CDR2: MRHNA and SNTAGT. This CDR3 contains 14 residues. Trimming took off 6 bases at V and 12 bases at J, with 24 bases between the two ends. CDR3 nucleotides: TGTGCCAGCAGCACTACCAACAGGTCCCCGTGGCCGTACTTC. Its protein product is CASSTTNRSPWPYF.

This rearrangement joins TRBV9 to TRBJ2-2; 7 bases are shared with TRBD2. CDR3 length: 15 residues. V was clipped by 3 bases and J by 6 bases; unmatched bases: 8. CDR1 is SGDLS, CDR2 YYNGEE, per germline. The DNA of the CDR3 is TGTGCCAGCAGCGGACGGACCGCGGGAGCCGGGGAGCTGTTTTTT. This codes for CASSGRTAGAGELFF.

The rearrangement joins TRBV6-1 to TRBJ2-5; no reliable D call. This CDR3 contains 12 residues. The germline V gene has CDR1 MNHNS and CDR2 SASEGT. Trimming removed 1 base at V and 5 bases at J, with 5 bases between. The CDR3 loop is CASSEESETQYF. DNA of the CDR3: TGTGCCAGCAGTGAAGAATCGGAGACCCAGTACTTC.

The chain is built from TRBV30 and TRBJ2-2; D is unclear. The CDR3 sequence is 14 residues long. Germline CDR1 is GTSNPN and CDR2 is SVGIG (reference sequence). V lost 3 bases, J lost 4 bases, and 12 bases lay in between. The CDR3 is CAWRGLGSTGELFF. The DNA of the CDR3 is TGTGCCTGGAGAGGGCTAGGGTCCACCGGGGAGCTGTTTTTT.

This clone was found once. The chain joins TRBV7-9 to TRBJ2-3; a weak D match, TRBD2 (6 bases). The CDR3 has 15 residues. Between the trimmed V and J ends, which lost 4 bases and 5 bases, there was a span of 16 bases. Looked up from germline, CDR1 is SEHNR and CDR2 is FQNEAQ (reference sequence). CDR3 in DNA: TGTGCCAGCAGCTGGGAAGCCTGGACTATAGATACGCAGTATTTT. Amino acid sequence: CASSWEAWTIDTQYF.

The V gene is TRBV7-9, the J gene TRBJ1-5; TRBD1 might be the D (6 bases). V dropped 0 bases and J dropped 1 base, with 13 bases sitting between them. CDR1 and CDR2 from the germline V gene are SEHNR and FQNEAQ (reference sequence). The CDR3 extends over 17 amino acids. This chain's CDR3 is CASSLALGGRSNQPQHF. CDR3 coding DNA: TGTGCCAGCAGCTTAGCATTGGGGGGCCGGAGCAATCAGCCCCAGCATTTT.

The chain has TRBV5-1 and TRBJ1-2; 8 bases map to TRBD1. Germline V gene data show CDR1 as SGHRS and CDR2 as YFSETQ. This CDR3 is built from 14 residues. The junction had 8 bases not matched to a gene; V was cut back by 4 bases and J by 6 bases. CDR3 amino acids: CASSPRTGQDGYTF. The CDR3 coding sequence is TGCGCCAGCAGCCCCAGGACAGGGCAGGATGGCTACACCTTC.

J is TRBJ1-5 and V is TRBV27; 7 bases line up with TRBD1. The germline CDR1 and CDR2 sequences are MNHEY and SMNVEV (reference sequence). The CDR3 runs 15 residues. Germline trimming cut 5 bases from V and 3 bases from J; bases unmatched to any gene: 7. CDR3 sequence (DNA): TGTGCCAGCAGTCCGACCGGGACAGTCAATCAGCCCCAGCATTTT. It codes for CASSPTGTVNQPQHF.

The rearrangement links TRBV7-8 to TRBJ1-1; D not certain. Germline V gives CDR1 SGHVS, CDR2 FQNEAQ. V lost 5 bases and J lost 1, with 14 bases in between. This CDR3 has 15 residues. Written as DNA, the CDR3 is TGTGCCAGCAGCCCTGGCTTCGGGAGGAACACTGAAGCTTTCTTT. Its protein is CASSPGFGRNTEAFF. The whole variable domain, filled in from reference TRBV7-8 and TRBJ1-1, reads GAGVSQSPRYKVAKRGQDVALRCDPISGHVSLFWYQQALGQGPEFLTYFQNEAQLDKSGLPSDRFFAERPEGSVSTLKIQRTQQEDSAVYLCASSPGFGRNTEAFFGQGTRLTVV.

This clone was detected only once. The same CDR3 is also encoded by other DNA sequences in this sample. CDR3 in amino acids: CASSHSGDTQYF. CDR3 DNA sequence: TGTGCCAGCAGCCACAGTGGAGATACGCAGTATTTT. The chain joins TRBV7-9 to TRBJ2-3; D gene ambiguous. The germline gives CDR1 SEHNR, CDR2 FQNEAQ (reference sequence). V lost 5 bases and J 5 bases, leaving 8 bases between the germline ends. The CDR3 has 12 residues.

This clone came up once. V usage is TRBV18 and J usage is TRBJ1-2; perhaps TRBD1 as D (6 bases). There are 13 residues in the CDR3. The V gene lost 3 bases and the J gene lost 8 bases, with 13 bases spanning the gap. Germline loops: CDR1 KGHSH, CDR2 LQKENI. The CDR3 sequence is CASSPQGGWGYTF. In DNA form, the CDR3 reads TGTGCCAGCTCACCCCAAGGGGGTTGGGGCTACACCTTC.

The chain has TRBV6-1 and TRBJ2-1; D is unresolved. The germline V gene has CDR1 MNHNS and CDR2 SASEGT. V lost 4 bases and J 3 bases, leaving 16 bases between the germline ends. The CDR3 spans 16 residues. CDR3 sequence (DNA): TGTGCCAGCAGTGGCCGGGCTGGATCACACTACAATGAGCAGTTCTTC. Amino acids: CASSGRAGSHYNEQFF.

This chain connects TRBV28 to TRBJ2-1; 9 nucleotides match TRBD2. Germline V lookup: CDR1 MDHEN, CDR2 SYDVKM. There are 15 residues in the CDR3. The junction had 13 bases not matched to a gene; V was cut back by 8 bases and J by 8 bases. The CDR3, as DNA: TGTGCCAGCCCCCCGCTGGCGGGGGGGGTCGATGAGCAGTTCTTC. It codes for CASPPLAGGVDEQFF.

This clone has more than one count but fewer than ten. The V call is TRBV7-2, the J call TRBJ1-4; D unresolved. Germline CDR1 SGHTA, CDR2 FQGNSA. V was trimmed by 3 bases and J by 7 bases, leaving 18 bases between them. CDR3 size: 16 residues. In nucleotides, the CDR3 is TGTGCCAGCAGCTTCGCTGGACCAGCCGTCAGTGAAAAACTGTTTTTT. Protein sequence: CASSFAGPAVSEKLFF.

This clone was recorded once. CDR3 residues: CASSPGRITRPEAFF. The CDR3 nucleotides are TGTGCCAGCAGTCCCGGAAGAATAACCCGACCTGAAGCTTTCTTT. The chain couples TRBV6-6 to TRBJ1-1; D unclear. The CDR3 sequence is 15 residues long. Germline CDR1 reads MNHNY; CDR2 reads SVGAGI (reference sequence). V was pared by 5 bases and J by 6 bases, with 19 bases between.

The V and J genes are TRBV10-3 and TRBJ2-1; D possibly corresponds to TRBD1 (6 bases). The V end lost 4 bases, the J end lost 8 bases, and 9 bases lay between the germline ends. Germline CDR1 is ENHRY and CDR2 is SYGVKD. The CDR3 is made up of 12 amino acids. DNA of the CDR3: TGTGCCATCAGTGCACAGGGATATGAGCAGTTCTTC. Protein sequence: CAISAQGYEQFF.

This chain joins TRBV19 and TRBJ2-3; D ambiguous. Germline CDR1 and CDR2: LNHDA and SQIVND (reference sequence). This CDR3 is built from 13 residues. The ends were cut back, 6 bases at V and 2 bases at J, with 9 bases in the middle. The CDR3 sequence: CASSPEVTDTQYF. CDR3 DNA sequence: TGTGCCAGTAGCCCTGAGGTCACAGATACGCAGTATTTT. Full variable domain (remainder filled in from reference TRBV19 and TRBJ2-3): DGGITQSPKYLFRKEGQNVTLSCEQNLNHDAMYWYRQDPGQGLRLIYYSQIVNDFQKGDIAEGYSVSREKKESFPLTVTSAQKNPTAFYLCASSPEVTDTQYFGPGTRLTVL.

The V gene is TRBV2, the J gene TRBJ1-2; D call uncertain. This CDR3 contains 14 residues. V was cut by 7 bases and J by 2 bases, with 14 bases left in between. CDR1 is SNHLY and CDR2 is FYNNEI in the germline V gene. CDR3 loop: CASTPEASNYGYTF. The CDR3 bases are TGTGCCAGCACCCCCGAGGCGTCGAACTATGGCTACACCTTC.

The chain couples TRBV7-2 to TRBJ2-7; 8 bases agree with TRBD1. Losses at the gene ends were 3 bases for V and 2 bases for J; bases not matched to a gene: 6. Germline V lookup: CDR1 SGHTA, CDR2 FQGNSA. This CDR3 is built from 15 residues. The CDR3 DNA reads TGTGCCAGCAGCTTGTTCGACAGGGGCCCCTACGAGCAGTACTTC. Its protein product is CASSLFDRGPYEQYF. The variable domain in full, completed from reference TRBV7-2 and TRBJ2-7, reads GAGVSQSPSNKVTEKGKDVELRCDPISGHTALYWYRQSLGQGLEFLIYFQGNSAPDKSGLPSDRFSAERTGGSVSTLTIQRTQQEDSAVYLCASSLFDRGPYEQYFGPGTRLTVT.

This clone was observed a handful of times. The chain couples TRBV11-2 to TRBJ2-7; TRBD1 agrees at 7 bases. CDR1 and CDR2 from the germline V gene are SGHAT and FQNNGV. CDR3 size: 15 residues. After removal of 3 bases from V and 2 bases from J, the junction contained 7 bases not matched to a gene. CDR3 DNA: TGTGCCAGCAGCTTCAGACAGGGCCTCACCTACGAGCAGTACTTC. Translation: CASSFRQGLTYEQYF.

This clone was observed a few times. The gene calls are TRBV4-1 and TRBJ1-4; 7 bases line up with TRBD1. The CDR3 totals 15 residues. Unmatched junction bases numbered 4, after V lost 4 bases and J lost 2 bases. CDR1 and CDR2 from the germline V gene are MGHRA and YSYEKL. The DNA for the CDR3 is TGCGCCAGCAGCCTCTACAGGGGTACTAATGAAAAACTGTTTTTT. This sequence encodes CASSLYRGTNEKLFF.

The chain combines TRBV15 with TRBJ1-5; D may be TRBD1 (5 bases). V lost 0 bases and J lost 6, with 15 bases in between. Germline CDR1 reads LNHNV; CDR2 reads YYDKDF (reference sequence). This CDR3 is built from 16 residues. The CDR3 is CATSRDSRQGGQPQHF. The DNA of the CDR3 is TGTGCCACCAGCAGAGATAGTAGGCAGGGCGGTCAGCCCCAGCATTTT.